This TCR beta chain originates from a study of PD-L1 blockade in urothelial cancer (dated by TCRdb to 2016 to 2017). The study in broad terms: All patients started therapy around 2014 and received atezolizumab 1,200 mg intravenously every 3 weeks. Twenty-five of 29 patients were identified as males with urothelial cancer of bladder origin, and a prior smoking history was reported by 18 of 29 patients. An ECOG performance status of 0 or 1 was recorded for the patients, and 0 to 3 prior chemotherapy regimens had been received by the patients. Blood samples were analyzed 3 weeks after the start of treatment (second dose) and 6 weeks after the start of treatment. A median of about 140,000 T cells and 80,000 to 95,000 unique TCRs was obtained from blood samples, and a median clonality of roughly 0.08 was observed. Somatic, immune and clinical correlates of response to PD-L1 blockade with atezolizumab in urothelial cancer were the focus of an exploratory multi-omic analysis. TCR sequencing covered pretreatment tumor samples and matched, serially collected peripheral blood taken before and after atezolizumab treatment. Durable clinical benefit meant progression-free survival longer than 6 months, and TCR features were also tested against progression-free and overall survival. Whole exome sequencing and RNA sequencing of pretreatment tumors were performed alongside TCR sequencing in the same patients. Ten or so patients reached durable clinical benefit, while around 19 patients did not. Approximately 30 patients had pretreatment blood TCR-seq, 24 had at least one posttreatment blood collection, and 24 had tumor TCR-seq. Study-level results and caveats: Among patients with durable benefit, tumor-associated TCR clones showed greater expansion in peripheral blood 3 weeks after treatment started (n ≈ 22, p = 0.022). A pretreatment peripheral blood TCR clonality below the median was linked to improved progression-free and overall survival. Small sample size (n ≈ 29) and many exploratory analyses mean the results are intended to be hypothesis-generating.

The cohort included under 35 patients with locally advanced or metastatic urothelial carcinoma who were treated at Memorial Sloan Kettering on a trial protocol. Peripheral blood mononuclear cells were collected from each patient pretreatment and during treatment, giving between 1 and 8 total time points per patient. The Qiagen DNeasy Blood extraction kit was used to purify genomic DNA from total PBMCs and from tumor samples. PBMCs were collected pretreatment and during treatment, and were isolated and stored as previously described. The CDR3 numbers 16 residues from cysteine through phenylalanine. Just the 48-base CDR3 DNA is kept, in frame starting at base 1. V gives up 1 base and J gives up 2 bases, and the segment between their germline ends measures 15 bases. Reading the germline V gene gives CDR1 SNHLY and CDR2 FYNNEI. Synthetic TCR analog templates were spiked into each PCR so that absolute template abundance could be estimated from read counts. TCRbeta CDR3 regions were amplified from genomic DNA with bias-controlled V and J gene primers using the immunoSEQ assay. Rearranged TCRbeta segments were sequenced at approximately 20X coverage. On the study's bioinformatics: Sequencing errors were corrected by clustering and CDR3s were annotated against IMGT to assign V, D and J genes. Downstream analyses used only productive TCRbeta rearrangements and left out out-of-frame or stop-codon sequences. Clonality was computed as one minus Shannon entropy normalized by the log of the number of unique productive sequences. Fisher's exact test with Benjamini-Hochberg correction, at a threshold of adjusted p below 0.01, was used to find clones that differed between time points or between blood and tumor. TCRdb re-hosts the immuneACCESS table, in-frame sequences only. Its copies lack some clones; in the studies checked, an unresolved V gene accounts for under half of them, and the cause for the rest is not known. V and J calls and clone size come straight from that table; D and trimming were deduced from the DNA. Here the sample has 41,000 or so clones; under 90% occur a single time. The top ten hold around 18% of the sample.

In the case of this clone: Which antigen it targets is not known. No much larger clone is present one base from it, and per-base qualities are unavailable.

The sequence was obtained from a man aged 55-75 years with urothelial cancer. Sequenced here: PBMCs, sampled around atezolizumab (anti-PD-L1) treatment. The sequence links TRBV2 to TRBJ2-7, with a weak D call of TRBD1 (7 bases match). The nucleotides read TGTGCCAGCAGTGAAGTTTCGGACAGGACTACCTACGAGCAGTACTTC. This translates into CASSEVSDRTTYEQYF.